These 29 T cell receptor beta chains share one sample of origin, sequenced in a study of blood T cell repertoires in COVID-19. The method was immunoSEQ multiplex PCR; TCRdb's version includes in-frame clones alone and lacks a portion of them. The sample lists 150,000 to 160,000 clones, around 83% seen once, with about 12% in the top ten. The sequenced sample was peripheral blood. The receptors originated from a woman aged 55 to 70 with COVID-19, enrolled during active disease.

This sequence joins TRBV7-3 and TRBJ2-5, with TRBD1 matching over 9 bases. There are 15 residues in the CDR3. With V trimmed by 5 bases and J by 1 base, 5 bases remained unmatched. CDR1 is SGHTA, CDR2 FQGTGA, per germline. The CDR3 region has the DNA TGTGCCAGCAGCGCGAACAGGGGGCCCCAAGAGACCCAGTACTTC. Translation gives CASSANRGPQETQYF.

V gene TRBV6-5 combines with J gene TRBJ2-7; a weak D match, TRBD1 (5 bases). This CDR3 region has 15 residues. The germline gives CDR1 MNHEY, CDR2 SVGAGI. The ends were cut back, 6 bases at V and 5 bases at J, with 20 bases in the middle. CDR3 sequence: CASRPTGRGRNEQYF. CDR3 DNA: TGTGCCAGCAGGCCGACCGGTAGGGGAAGAAACGAGCAGTACTTC.

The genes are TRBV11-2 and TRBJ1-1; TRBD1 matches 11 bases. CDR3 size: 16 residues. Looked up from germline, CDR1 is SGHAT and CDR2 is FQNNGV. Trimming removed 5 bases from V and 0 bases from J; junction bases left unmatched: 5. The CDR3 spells CASSPRDRGVNTEAFF. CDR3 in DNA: TGTGCCAGCAGCCCCCGGGACAGGGGGGTGAACACTGAAGCTTTCTTT.

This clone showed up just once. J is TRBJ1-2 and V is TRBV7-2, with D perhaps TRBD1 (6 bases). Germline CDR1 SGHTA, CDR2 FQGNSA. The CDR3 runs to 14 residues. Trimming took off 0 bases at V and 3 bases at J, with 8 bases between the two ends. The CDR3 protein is CASSLAYRDYGYTF. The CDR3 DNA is TGTGCCAGCAGCTTAGCGTACAGGGACTATGGCTACACCTTC.

CDR3 DNA: TGTGCCATCAGCCCCGGGACAGATAACTATGGCTACACCTTC. It translates to CAISPGTDNYGYTF. The rearrangement links TRBV10-3 to TRBJ1-2, with 7 bases fitting TRBD1. This CDR3 has 14 residues. The J segment lost 1 base and the V segment lost 6 bases, leaving 5 bases of the junction unmatched. CDR1 is ENHRY, CDR2 SYGVKD, per germline.

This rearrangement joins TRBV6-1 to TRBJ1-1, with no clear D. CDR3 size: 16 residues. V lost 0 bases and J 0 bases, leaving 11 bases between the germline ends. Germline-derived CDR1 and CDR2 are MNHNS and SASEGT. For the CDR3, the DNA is TGTGCCAGCAGTGAAGCGGCAGGCGAGATGAACACTGAAGCTTTCTTT. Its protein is CASSEAAGEMNTEAFF.

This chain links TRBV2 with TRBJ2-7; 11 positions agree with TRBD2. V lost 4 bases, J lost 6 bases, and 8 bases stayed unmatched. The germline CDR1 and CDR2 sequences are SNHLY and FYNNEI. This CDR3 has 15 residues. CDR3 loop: CASSAQGLAGGEQYF. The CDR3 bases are TGTGCCAGCAGTGCTCAAGGACTAGCGGGTGGCGAGCAGTACTTC.

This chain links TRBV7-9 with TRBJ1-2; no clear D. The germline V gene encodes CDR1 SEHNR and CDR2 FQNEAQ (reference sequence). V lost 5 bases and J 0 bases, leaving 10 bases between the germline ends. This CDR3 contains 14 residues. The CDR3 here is CASSLQSSNYGYTF. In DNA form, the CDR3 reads TGTGCCAGCAGCCTACAGTCTTCTAACTATGGCTACACCTTC.

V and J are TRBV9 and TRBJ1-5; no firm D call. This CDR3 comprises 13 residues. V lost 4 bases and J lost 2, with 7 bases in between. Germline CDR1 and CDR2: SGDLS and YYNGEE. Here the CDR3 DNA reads TGTGCCAGCAGCTCCCAGGGCAATCAGCCCCAGCATTTT. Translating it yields CASSSQGNQPQHF.

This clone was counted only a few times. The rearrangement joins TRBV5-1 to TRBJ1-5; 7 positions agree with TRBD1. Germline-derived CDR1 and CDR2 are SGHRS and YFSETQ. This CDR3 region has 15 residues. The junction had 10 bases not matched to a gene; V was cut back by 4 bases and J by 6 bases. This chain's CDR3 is CASSRDSQQGQPQHF. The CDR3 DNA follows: TGCGCCAGCAGCAGGGACAGCCAGCAAGGTCAGCCCCAGCATTTT.

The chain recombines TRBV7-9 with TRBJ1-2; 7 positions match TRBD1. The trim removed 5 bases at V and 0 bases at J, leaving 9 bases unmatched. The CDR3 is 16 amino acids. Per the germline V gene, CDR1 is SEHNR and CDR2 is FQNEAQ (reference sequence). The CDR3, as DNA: TGTGCCAGCAGCATATTAGACAGGGAAACTAACTATGGCTACACCTTC. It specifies CASSILDRETNYGYTF.

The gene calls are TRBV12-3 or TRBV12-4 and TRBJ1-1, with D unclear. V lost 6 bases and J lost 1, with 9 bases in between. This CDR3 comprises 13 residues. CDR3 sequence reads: CASRSTTNTEAFF. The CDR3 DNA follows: TGTGCCAGCAGGTCGACAACGAACACTGAAGCTTTCTTT.

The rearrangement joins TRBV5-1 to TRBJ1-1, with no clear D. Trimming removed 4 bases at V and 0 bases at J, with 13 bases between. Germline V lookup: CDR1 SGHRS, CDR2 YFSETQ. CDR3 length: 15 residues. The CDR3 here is CASSISWSMNTEAFF. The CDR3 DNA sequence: TGCGCCAGCAGCATTAGTTGGTCCATGAACACTGAAGCTTTCTTT.

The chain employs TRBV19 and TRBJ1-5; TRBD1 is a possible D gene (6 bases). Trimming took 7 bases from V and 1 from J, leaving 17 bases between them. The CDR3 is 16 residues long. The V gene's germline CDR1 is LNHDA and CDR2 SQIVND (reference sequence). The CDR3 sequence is CASTLGGRGSNQPQHF. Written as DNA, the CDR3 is TGTGCCAGTACTCTCGGGGGGCGCGGGAGCAATCAGCCCCAGCATTTT.

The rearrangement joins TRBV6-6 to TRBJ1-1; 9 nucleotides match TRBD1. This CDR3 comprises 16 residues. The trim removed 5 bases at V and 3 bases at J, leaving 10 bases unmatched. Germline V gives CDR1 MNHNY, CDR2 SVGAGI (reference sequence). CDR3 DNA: TGTGCCAGCAGTCTCCCTTACAGGGGGCGAGACACTGAAGCTTTCTTT. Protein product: CASSLPYRGRDTEAFF.

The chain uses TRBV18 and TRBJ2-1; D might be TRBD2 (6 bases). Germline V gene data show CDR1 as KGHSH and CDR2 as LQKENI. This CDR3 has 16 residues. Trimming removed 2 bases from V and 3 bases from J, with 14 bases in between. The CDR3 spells CASSPSIGTLYNEQFF. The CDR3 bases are TGTGCCAGCTCACCATCAATTGGGACTCTCTACAATGAGCAGTTCTTC.

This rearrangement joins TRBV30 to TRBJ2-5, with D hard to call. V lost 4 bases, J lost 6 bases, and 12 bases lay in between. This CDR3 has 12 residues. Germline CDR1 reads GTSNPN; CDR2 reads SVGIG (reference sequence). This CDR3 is CAWTGGEKTQYF. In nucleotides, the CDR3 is TGTGCCTGGACCGGCGGTGAAAAGACCCAGTACTTC.

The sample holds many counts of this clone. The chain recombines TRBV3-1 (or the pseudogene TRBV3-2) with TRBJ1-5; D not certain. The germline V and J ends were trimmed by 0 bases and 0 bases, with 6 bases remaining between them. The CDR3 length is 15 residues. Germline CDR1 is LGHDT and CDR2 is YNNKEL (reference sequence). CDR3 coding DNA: TGTGCCAGCAGCCAAGAGAACGGTAGCAATCAGCCCCAGCATTTT. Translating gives CASSQENGSNQPQHF.

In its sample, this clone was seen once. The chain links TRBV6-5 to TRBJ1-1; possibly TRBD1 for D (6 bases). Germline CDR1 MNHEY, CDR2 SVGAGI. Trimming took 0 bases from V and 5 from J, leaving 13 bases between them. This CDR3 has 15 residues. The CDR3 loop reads CASSYSTGGRTEAFF. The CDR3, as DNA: TGTGCCAGCAGTTACTCGACGGGGGGCCGTACTGAAGCTTTCTTT.

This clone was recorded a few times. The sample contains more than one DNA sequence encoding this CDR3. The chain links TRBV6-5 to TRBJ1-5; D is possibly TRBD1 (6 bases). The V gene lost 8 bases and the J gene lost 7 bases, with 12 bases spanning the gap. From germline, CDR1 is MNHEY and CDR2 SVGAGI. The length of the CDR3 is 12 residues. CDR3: CASREGGQPQHF. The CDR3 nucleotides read TGTGCCAGCCGGGAGGGGGGCCAGCCCCAGCATTTT.

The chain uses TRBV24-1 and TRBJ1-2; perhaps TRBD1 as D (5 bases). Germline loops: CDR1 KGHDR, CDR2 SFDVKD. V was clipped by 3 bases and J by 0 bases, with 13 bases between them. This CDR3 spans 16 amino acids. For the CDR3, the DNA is TGTGCCACCAGTGATCCAACAGGATCTACTAACTATGGCTACACCTTC. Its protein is CATSDPTGSTNYGYTF.

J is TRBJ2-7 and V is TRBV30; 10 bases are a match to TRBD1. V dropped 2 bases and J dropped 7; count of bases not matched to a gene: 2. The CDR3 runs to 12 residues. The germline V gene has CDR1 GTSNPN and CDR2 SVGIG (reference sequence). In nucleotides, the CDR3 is TGTGCCTGGAGTTGGACAGGGGGAGAGCAGTACGTC. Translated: CAWSWTGGEQYV.

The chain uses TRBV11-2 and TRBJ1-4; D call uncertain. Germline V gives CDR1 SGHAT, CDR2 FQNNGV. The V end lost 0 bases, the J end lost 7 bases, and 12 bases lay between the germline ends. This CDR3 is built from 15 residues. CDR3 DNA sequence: TGTGCCAGCAGCTTAGATTTTGAATCGGGTGAAAAACTGTTTTTT. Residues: CASSLDFESGEKLFF.

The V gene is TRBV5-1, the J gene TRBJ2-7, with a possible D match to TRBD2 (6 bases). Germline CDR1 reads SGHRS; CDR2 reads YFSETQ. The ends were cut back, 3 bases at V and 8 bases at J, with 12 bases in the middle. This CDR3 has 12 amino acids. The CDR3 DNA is TGCGCCAGCAGCTCCGGGACTGCCCAGCAGTACTTC. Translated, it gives CASSSGTAQQYF. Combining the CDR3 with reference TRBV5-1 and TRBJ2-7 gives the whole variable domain KAGVTQTPRYLIKTRGQQVTLSCSPISGHRSVSWYQQTPGQGLQFLFEYFSETQRNKGNFPGRFSGRQFSNSRSEMNVSTLELGDSALYLCASSSGTAQQYFGPGTRLTVT.

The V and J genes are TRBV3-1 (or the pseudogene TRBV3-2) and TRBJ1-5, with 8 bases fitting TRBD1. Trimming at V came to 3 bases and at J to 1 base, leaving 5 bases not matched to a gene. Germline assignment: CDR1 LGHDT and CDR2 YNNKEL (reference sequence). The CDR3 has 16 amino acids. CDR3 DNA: TGTGCCAGCAGCCAGGCAACAGGGGGAAGCAATCAGCCCCAGCATTTT. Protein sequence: CASSQATGGSNQPQHF.

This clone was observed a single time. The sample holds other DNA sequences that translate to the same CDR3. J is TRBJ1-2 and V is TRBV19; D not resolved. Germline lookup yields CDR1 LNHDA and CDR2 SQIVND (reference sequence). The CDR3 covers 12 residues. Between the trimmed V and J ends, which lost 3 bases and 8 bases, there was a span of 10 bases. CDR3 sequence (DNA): TGTGCCAGTAGTATCCGGGGAGGGGGCTACACCTTC. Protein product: CASSIRGGGYTF.

CDR3 coding DNA: TGTGCCAGCAGTCCCTCACTCGGAGGGGCGAGCTATGGCTACACCTTC. Amino acids: CASSPSLGGASYGYTF. This chain connects TRBV27 to TRBJ1-2, with D perhaps matching TRBD1 (5 bases). The CDR3 has 16 residues. V dropped 5 bases and J dropped 4 bases, with 20 bases sitting between them. Per the germline V gene, CDR1 is MNHEY and CDR2 is SMNVEV (reference sequence).

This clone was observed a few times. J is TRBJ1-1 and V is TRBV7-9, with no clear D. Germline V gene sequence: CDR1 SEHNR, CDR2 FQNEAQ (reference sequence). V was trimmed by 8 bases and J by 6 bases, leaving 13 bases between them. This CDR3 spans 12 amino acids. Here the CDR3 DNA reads TGTGCCAGCGGGAGGATCCTTTCTGAAGCTTTCTTT. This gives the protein CASGRILSEAFF.

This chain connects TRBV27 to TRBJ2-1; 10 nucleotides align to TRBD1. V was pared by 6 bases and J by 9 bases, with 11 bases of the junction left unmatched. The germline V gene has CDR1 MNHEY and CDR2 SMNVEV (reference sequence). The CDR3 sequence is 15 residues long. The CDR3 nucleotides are TGTGCCAGCAGGTCCCCCGGGACAGGGGTTGGTGAGCAGTTCTTC. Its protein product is CASRSPGTGVGEQFF.